The source of this TCR beta chain is a study of OX40 agonist ivuxolimab in advanced cancers. In the study overall: Ivuxolimab, which is an agonistic anti-OX40 (CD134) antibody, was administered to the patients. Among those enrolled, mean age was around 60 years (range about 23 to 79) and over 70% were male. Notes on the study in general: CD8+ T cells showed, on average, more clonal expansion than CD4+ cells.

This clone was picked up one time. Its antigen is unidentified. Assay: immunoSEQ multiplex PCR; the TCRdb copy retains only in-frame clones and omits some. The table has around 85,000 clones, roughly nine tenths seen once; the top ten hold 1.5% to 2%. This CDR3 spans 15 amino acids. V lost 5 bases and J lost 1, with 15 bases in between. The germline V gene encodes CDR1 SGHRS and CDR2 YFSETQ. The TCR comes from an adult with an advanced solid tumor such as melanoma, head and neck, liver or kidney cancer. The sequencing here drew on CD4+ or CD8+ T cells sorted from blood, taken in a trial of the OX40 agonist ivuxolimab. The V and J genes are TRBV5-1 and TRBJ1-1, with TRBD1 as a possible D gene (5 bases). The CDR3 DNA sequence: TGCGCCAGCAGAGATTCCGGGGGAAGGAACACTGAAGCTTTCTTT. Its translation: CASRDSGGRNTEAFF. The full variable domain, rest sourced from reference TRBV5-1 and TRBJ1-1, is KAGVTQTPRYLIKTRGQQVTLSCSPISGHRSVSWYQQTPGQGLQFLFEYFSETQRNKGNFPGRFSGRQFSNSRSEMNVSTLELGDSALYLCASRDSGGRNTEAFFGQGTRLTVV.